Presented here are 32 T cell receptor beta chains from one specimen sequenced in a study of tumor-infiltrating lymphocytes in localized non-small cell lung cancer. TCRdb keeps only in-frame clones here, not all; method: immunoSEQ multiplex PCR. The repertoire includes some 10,000 clones, about four fifths of them detected once, and roughly 8% sits in the top ten. The specimen sequenced was lung tumor tissue. Every receptor here comes from a human donor with non-small cell lung cancer.

V is TRBV6-5 and J is TRBJ2-1, with TRBD2 matching over 8 bases. V shed 4 bases and J 11 bases; nucleotides not matched to a gene: 10. Germline V gene data show CDR1 as MNHEY and CDR2 as SVGAGI. There are 14 residues in the CDR3. In DNA, the CDR3 is TGTGCCAGCAGTTCAAGGGGACTAGTTTTTCAGCAGTTCTTC. Translation: CASSSRGLVFQQFF.

The chain carries TRBV5-1 and TRBJ2-1; a weak D match, TRBD1 (6 bases). Per germline, CDR1 SGHRS and CDR2 YFSETQ. The V end lost 4 bases, the J end lost 9 bases, and 20 bases lay between the germline ends. This CDR3 spans 15 amino acids. The CDR3 DNA reads as TGCGCCAGCAGCGCCTCCGGGACAAACGAAGGTGAGCAGTTCTTC. Its translation is CASSASGTNEGEQFF.

The CDR3, as DNA: TGTGCCAGCAGTCCGCAACGGGGAATGAACACTGAAGCTTTCTTT. Translated, it gives CASSPQRGMNTEAFF. The gene calls are TRBV27 and TRBJ1-1, with D hard to call. CDR1 is MNHEY, CDR2 SMNVEV, per germline (reference sequence). V lost 5 bases and J lost 0, with 13 bases in between. The CDR3 has 15 amino acids.

The V gene is TRBV25-1, the J gene TRBJ2-1; D may be TRBD2 (6 bases). CDR1 is MGHDK and CDR2 is SYGVNS in the germline V gene. Deletions cut 7 bases from V and 7 bases from J, with 11 bases between. The CDR3 consists of 12 residues. The CDR3 DNA reads as TGTGCCAGCACGCTGGGGGGAAATGAGCAGTTCTTC. This encodes CASTLGGNEQFF. Supplemented by reference TRBV25-1 and TRBJ2-1, the full variable domain reads EADIYQTPRYLVIGTGKKITLECSQTMGHDKMYWYQQDPGMELHLIHYSYGVNSTEKGDLSSESTVSRIRTEHFPLTLESARPSHTSQYLCASTLGGNEQFFGPGTRLTVL.

This clone appeared a single time. This chain links TRBV5-1 with TRBJ2-2; D is undetermined. V was pared by 0 bases and J by 6 bases, with 12 bases between. Per germline, CDR1 SGHRS and CDR2 YFSETQ. The CDR3 has 15 residues. The CDR3 loop reads CASSLAASRAGELFF. The CDR3 region has the DNA TGCGCCAGCAGCTTGGCCGCGTCTAGAGCCGGGGAGCTGTTTTTT. Full variable domain (outside the CDR3, taken from reference TRBV5-1 and TRBJ2-2): KAGVTQTPRYLIKTRGQQVTLSCSPISGHRSVSWYQQTPGQGLQFLFEYFSETQRNKGNFPGRFSGRQFSNSRSEMNVSTLELGDSALYLCASSLAASRAGELFFGEGSRLTVL.

This clone came up once. The V gene is TRBV18, the J gene TRBJ1-5; D remains unclear. CDR1 KGHSH and CDR2 LQKENI come from the germline V gene. The CDR3 sequence is 13 residues long. Between the trimmed V and J ends, which lost 10 bases and 7 bases, there was a span of 17 bases. As DNA, the CDR3 is TGTGCCACCTCCCAAGGGATCGAGCAGCCCCAGCATTTT. It specifies CATSQGIEQPQHF.

The V call is TRBV6-5, the J call TRBJ1-1; D gene ambiguous. The CDR3 runs to 16 residues. Trimming took 0 bases from V and 6 from J, leaving 17 bases between them. Germline V gene lookup returns CDR1 MNHEY and CDR2 SVGAGI. The CDR3 DNA sequence: TGTGCCAGCAGTTACTCGAATTTCGGGTTCTGGTCTGAAGCTTTCTTT. Encoded protein: CASSYSNFGFWSEAFF.

The J gene is TRBJ2-7, the V gene TRBV28, with 7 bases identical to TRBD1. Germline CDR1 and CDR2: MDHEN and SYDVKM. The CDR3 runs 12 residues. J gave up 5 bases and V 8 bases, and 6 bases lay outside the gene matches. CDR3 in amino acids: CASRTTGNEQYF. CDR3 bases: TGTGCCAGCCGCACGACAGGGAACGAGCAGTACTTC.

The table lists this clone with a few counts. The J gene is TRBJ1-2, the V gene TRBV18, with D hard to call. The CDR3 contains 12 residues. Germline V gene lookup returns CDR1 KGHSH and CDR2 LQKENI. V lost 2 bases to trimming and J lost 6 bases, with 7 bases between them. The chain's CDR3 is CASSPTNDGYTF. CDR3 bases: TGTGCCAGCTCACCAACAAACGATGGCTACACCTTC.

The chain joins TRBV11-2 to TRBJ1-5; TRBD1 agrees at 10 bases. This CDR3 is built from 14 residues. The trim removed 5 bases at V and 7 bases at J, leaving 5 bases unmatched. The V gene's germline CDR1 is SGHAT and CDR2 FQNNGV. Written as DNA, the CDR3 is TGTGCCAGCAGCCCGACAGGGGGCGGACAGCCCCAGCATTTT. Translation: CASSPTGGGQPQHF.

The CDR3 protein is CASSYSKTGYNTEAFF. The CDR3 DNA follows: TGTGCCAGCAGTTACTCGAAGACAGGGTATAACACTGAAGCTTTCTTT. V is TRBV6-5 and J is TRBJ1-1; the match to TRBD1 covers 7 bases. V dropped 0 bases and J dropped 2; count of bases not matched to a gene: 6. Germline loops: CDR1 MNHEY, CDR2 SVGAGI. CDR3 size: 16 residues.

The J gene is TRBJ2-7, the V gene TRBV2; 7 nucleotides match TRBD1. CDR1 is SNHLY and CDR2 is FYNNEI in the germline V gene. V shed 5 bases and J 7 bases; nucleotides not matched to a gene: 8. The CDR3 length is 13 residues. The CDR3 here is CASSPPGQIEQYF. The DNA for the CDR3 is TGTGCCAGCAGTCCGCCGGGACAGATAGAGCAGTACTTC.

The chain couples TRBV7-2 to TRBJ2-2; 12 nucleotides agree with TRBD2. Germline V gene lookup returns CDR1 SGHTA and CDR2 FQGNSA. The CDR3 loop spans 17 amino acids. V dropped 5 bases and J dropped 6; count of bases not matched to a gene: 10. CDR3 DNA: TGTGCCAGCAGCCCGAGACTAGGACTAGCGGGACCCGGGGAGCTGTTTTTT. This sequence encodes CASSPRLGLAGPGELFF.

The chain employs TRBV10-3 and TRBJ2-1; the match to TRBD2 covers 9 bases. V trimming: 5 bases; J trimming: 10 bases; junction bases outside the gene matches: 3. The CDR3 runs to 12 residues. Germline loops: CDR1 ENHRY, CDR2 SYGVKD. The CDR3 protein is CAISIAGEEQFF. For the CDR3, the DNA is TGTGCCATCAGTATAGCGGGAGAGGAGCAGTTCTTC.

The gene calls are TRBV7-6 and TRBJ2-1; either TRBD1 or TRBD2 may supply D (6 bases each). Trimming took 3 bases from V and 6 from J, leaving 21 bases between them. CDR1 and CDR2 from the germline V gene are SGHVS and FNYEAQ. The CDR3 has 17 amino acids. CDR3 DNA: TGTGCCAGCAGCTTGGGGTGGGGGGCACCACTTTCCAATGAGCAGTTCTTC. Its translation is CASSLGWGAPLSNEQFF.

The genes are TRBV30 and TRBJ2-2; D is perhaps TRBD2 (5 bases). Trimming shortened V by 5 bases and J by 6 bases, and 13 bases separated the two germline ends. The CDR3 spans 13 residues. Germline V gives CDR1 GTSNPN, CDR2 SVGIG (reference sequence). The CDR3 spells CAWQTLRAGELFF. CDR3 nucleotide sequence: TGTGCCTGGCAGACGCTGAGGGCCGGGGAGCTGTTTTTT.

This clone was seen a single time. The chain employs TRBV7-8 and TRBJ2-2, with unresolved D. Trimming took off 2 bases at V and 3 bases at J, with 7 bases between the two ends. The CDR3 has 14 amino acids. Germline CDR1 is SGHVS and CDR2 is FQNEAQ. The DNA for the CDR3 is TGTGCCAGCAGCTTACTGCTGTACACCGGGGAGCTGTTTTTT. Protein product: CASSLLLYTGELFF.

The genes are TRBV6-4 and TRBJ1-5; D unresolved. The ends were cut back, 4 bases at V and 0 bases at J, with 7 bases in the middle. In germline, CDR1 is MRHNA, CDR2 SNTAGT. The CDR3 runs to 14 residues. The CDR3 nucleotides are TGTGCCAGCAGTGCTACTGGTAGCAATCAGCCCCAGCATTTT. Translated: CASSATGSNQPQHF.

V and J are TRBV6-6 and TRBJ1-2; 8 nucleotides match TRBD1. Per the germline V gene, CDR1 is MNHNY and CDR2 is SVGAGI (reference sequence). The junction had 6 bases not matched to a gene; V was cut back by 6 bases and J by 6 bases. This CDR3 is built from 13 residues. CDR3 in DNA: TGTGCCAGCAGACAACGACAGGGGAATGGCTACACCTTC. Its translation is CASRQRQGNGYTF.

This sequence joins TRBV7-8 and TRBJ1-5; 8 nucleotides match TRBD1. This CDR3 is built from 15 residues. Trimming at V came to 5 bases and at J to 7 bases, leaving 10 bases not matched to a gene. Germline V lookup: CDR1 SGHVS, CDR2 FQNEAQ. For the CDR3, the DNA is TGTGCCAGCAGCAACGGACAGGGAGGAGGACAGCCCCAGCATTTT. Its protein product is CASSNGQGGGQPQHF.

In this sample, this clone turned up a few times. The CDR3 sequence: CASSSELTVQYF. The CDR3 nucleotides read TGTGCCAGCAGCTCAGAACTGACAGTCCAGTACTTC. The chain uses TRBV7-9 and TRBJ2-4; weak D call: TRBD1 (5 bases). This CDR3 is 12 amino acids long. Germline V gene lookup returns CDR1 SEHNR and CDR2 FQNEAQ (reference sequence). V lost 4 bases and J lost 13, with 14 bases in between.

The chain links TRBV5-6 to TRBJ1-5, with 7 nucleotides matching TRBD1. This CDR3 contains 13 residues. Germline V gene sequence: CDR1 SGHDT, CDR2 YYEEEE. Trimming removed 4 bases from V and 11 bases from J; junction bases left unmatched: 9. CDR3 residues: CASSRTGVAAQHF. The CDR3, as DNA: TGTGCCAGCAGCCGCACAGGGGTTGCGGCCCAGCATTTT.

The chain carries TRBV25-1 and TRBJ1-2, with D unclear. The germline V gene encodes CDR1 MGHDK and CDR2 SYGVNS. V lost 5 bases, J lost 4 bases, and 8 bases lay in between. CDR3 length: 12 amino acids. The CDR3: CASSSVSYGYTF. The CDR3 DNA is TGTGCCAGCAGTTCAGTCTCCTATGGCTACACCTTC.

The chain employs TRBV19 and TRBJ1-2, with a possible D match to TRBD1 (5 bases). Looked up from germline, CDR1 is LNHDA and CDR2 is SQIVND (reference sequence). CDR3 length equals 16 residues. V shed 3 bases and J shed 5 bases, with 19 bases lying between them. CDR3 protein: CASSILGTSQGYGYTF. In nucleotides, the CDR3 is TGTGCCAGTAGTATCCTCGGGACTTCCCAAGGGTATGGCTACACCTTC.

This rearrangement joins TRBV5-8 to TRBJ1-3; 11 bases are shared with TRBD1. The germline CDR1 and CDR2 sequences are SGHTS and YDEGEE. The junction had 8 bases not matched to a gene; V was cut back by 4 bases and J by 8 bases. This CDR3 is built from 15 residues. CDR3 loop: CASSGMGQGVDTIYF. The DNA of the CDR3 is TGTGCCAGCAGCGGGATGGGACAGGGGGTAGACACCATATATTTT. The variable domain in full, with the rest retrieved from reference TRBV5-8 and TRBJ1-3, is EAGVTQSPTHLIKTRGQQATLRCSPISGHTSVYWYQQALGLGLQFLLWYDEGEERNRGNFPPRFSGRQFPNYSSELNVNALELEDSALYLCASSGMGQGVDTIYFGEGSWLTVV.

The chain employs TRBV28 and TRBJ2-3, with D uncertain. Trimming removed 2 bases at V and 4 bases at J, with 4 bases between. The CDR3 spans 12 residues. Germline V gives CDR1 MDHEN, CDR2 SYDVKM. The CDR3 sequence is CASSLRPDTQYF. The CDR3 DNA sequence: TGTGCCAGCAGTTTAAGGCCAGATACGCAGTATTTT.

The chain links TRBV7-2 to TRBJ2-1; 10 nucleotides line up with TRBD1. CDR1 and CDR2 (germline): SGHTA, FQGNSA. V shed 3 bases, J shed 4 bases, and the junction held 6 bases outside the gene matches. The CDR3 extends over 16 amino acids. The CDR3 here is CASSFSGTGVYNEQFF. CDR3 in DNA: TGTGCCAGCAGCTTTTCCGGGACAGGGGTGTACAATGAGCAGTTCTTC.

The rearrangement joins TRBV7-2 to TRBJ2-3; the D is unclear. The V end was cut by 5 bases, the J end by 2 bases, with 8 bases between. This CDR3 spans 13 amino acids. Germline V lookup: CDR1 SGHTA, CDR2 FQGNSA. The CDR3 sequence: CASSTTYTDTQYF. The CDR3 DNA sequence: TGTGCCAGCAGCACTACCTACACAGATACGCAGTATTTT.

This chain uses TRBV6-5 with TRBJ1-3; 7 bases agree with TRBD1. Germline-derived CDR1 and CDR2 are MNHEY and SVGAGI. CDR3 length: 14 residues. V was pared by 6 bases and J by 0 bases, with 2 bases of the junction left unmatched. CDR3 sequence: CASRGTASGNTIYF. As DNA, the CDR3 is TGTGCCAGCAGGGGGACAGCCTCTGGAAACACCATATATTTT.

The chain links TRBV6-5 to TRBJ1-2, with TRBD1 identical over 7 bases. Germline CDR1 and CDR2: MNHEY and SVGAGI. This CDR3 comprises 13 residues. J was trimmed by 6 bases and V by 2 bases; bases with no gene match: 3. The DNA of the CDR3 is TGTGCCAGCAGTTACGCCGACAGGGATGGCTACACCTTC. This codes for CASSYADRDGYTF.

CDR3 protein: CASSHPGQVYNEQFF. The CDR3 DNA is TGTGCCAGCAGCCATCCGGGACAGGTTTACAATGAGCAGTTCTTC. The chain links TRBV7-6 to TRBJ2-1; TRBD1 matches 8 bases. V lost 5 bases, J lost 4 bases, and 7 bases stayed unmatched. The CDR3 is 15 amino acids. Germline CDR1 SGHVS, CDR2 FNYEAQ.

The gene calls are TRBV10-3 and TRBJ2-3, with 9 positions matching TRBD2. Germline CDR1 ENHRY, CDR2 SYGVKD. The CDR3 is 16 residues long. After removal of 4 bases from V and 3 bases from J, the junction contained 8 bases not matched to a gene. Written as DNA, the CDR3 is TGTGCCATCAGTGGGCTAAATAGCGGGGGAACAGATACGCAGTATTTT. This gives the protein CAISGLNSGGTDTQYF.